The 31 T cell receptor beta chains in this list originate from one sample, sequenced in a study of T-cell reconstitution after alpha-beta-depleted transplantation in children. During its preparation, the TCRbeta library received unique molecular identifiers. One entry per CDR3 protein, called by TCRdb with MiXCR from the PCR reads. Among roughly 350,000 distinct CDR3 sequences listed, 16% were seen once. The sequencing used PBMCs, mostly from graft donor cells, collected 360 days after TCRalphabeta/CD19-depleted stem cell transplant. These receptor sequences come from a male patient between 2 and 10 years old who had a stem cell transplant for acute lymphoblastic leukemia, so the T cells may come from the graft donor.

V and J are TRBV7-3 and TRBJ2-1; 7 bases map to TRBD2. The CDR3 is 15 amino acids. V was pared by 2 bases and J by 9 bases, with 10 bases of the junction left unmatched. The V gene's germline CDR1 is SGHTA and CDR2 FQGTGA. The DNA of the CDR3 is TGTGCCAGCAGCTTATTCGAGACTAGCTTGAGTGAGCAGTTCTTC. Its translation is CASSLFETSLSEQFF.

This clonotype has at least ten counts. The rearrangement uses TRBV4-3 and TRBJ1-6, with a possible D match to TRBD1 (6 bases). The CDR3 is made up of 15 amino acids. V was shortened by 0 bases and J by 10 bases, with 13 bases between the two germline ends. Germline values: CDR1 LGHNA, CDR2 YSLEER. CDR3 nucleotide sequence: TGCGCCAGCAGCCAAGATGGCAGGGGAGGATCACCCCTCCACTTT. It codes for CASSQDGRGGSPLHF.

This clonotype was recorded many times. The chain couples TRBV7-2 to TRBJ2-5; TRBD2 matches 10 bases. J gave up 5 bases and V 5 bases, and 8 bases lay outside the gene matches. The CDR3 contains 15 residues. From germline, CDR1 is SGHTA and CDR2 FQGNSA. CDR3 loop: CASSRAGTSDETQYF. CDR3 bases: TGTGCCAGCAGCCGCGCCGGGACTAGCGACGAGACCCAGTACTTC.

Many counts were recorded for this clonotype. This sequence joins TRBV18 and TRBJ2-3, with D hard to call. CDR1 is KGHSH, CDR2 LQKENI, per germline. Trimming took off 5 bases at V and 4 bases at J, with 4 bases between the two ends. The CDR3 has 11 amino acids. The CDR3 region has the DNA TGTGCCAGCTCAAGTGCAGATACGCAGTATTTT. Protein sequence: CASSSADTQYF.

This clonotype was observed a few times. The J gene is TRBJ2-5, the V gene TRBV20-1; either TRBD1 or TRBD2 may fit D (5 bases each). Trimming removed 2 bases from V and 2 bases from J, with 18 bases in between. CDR3 length: 16 amino acids. Germline-derived CDR1 and CDR2 are DFQATT and SNEGSKA (reference sequence). The CDR3 spells CSARKAGTNLQETQYF. Written as DNA, the CDR3 is TGCAGTGCTAGAAAGGCAGGGACCAATTTACAAGAGACCCAGTACTTC.

This clonotype has only a few counts. The chain combines TRBV9 with TRBJ1-1; D perhaps matches TRBD1 (5 bases). The V end was cut by 0 bases, the J end by 5 bases, with 11 bases between. Per the germline V gene, CDR1 is SGDLS and CDR2 is YYNGEE. This CDR3 comprises 14 residues. Here the CDR3 DNA reads TGTGCCAGCAGCGTAGGGGGGTCAGGGACTGAAGCTTTCTTT. This translates into CASSVGGSGTEAFF.

The chain combines TRBV7-2 with TRBJ2-7, with 8 bases identical to TRBD1. Germline CDR1 and CDR2: SGHTA and FQGNSA. V dropped 4 bases and J dropped 6; count of bases not matched to a gene: 11. This CDR3 has 15 amino acids. CDR3 loop: CASSSTGVILLEQYF. CDR3 DNA sequence: TGTGCCAGCAGCTCGACAGGGGTCATCCTCCTCGAGCAGTACTTC.

This clonotype occurred a few times. This chain joins TRBV13 and TRBJ1-2; D may be TRBD1 (5 bases). Germline V gene lookup returns CDR1 PRHDT and CDR2 FYEKMQ (reference sequence). This CDR3 spans 14 amino acids. V was shortened by 1 base and J by 4 bases, with 10 bases between the two germline ends. The CDR3 DNA follows: TGTGCCAGCAGCTTAGTAGGGGATACCTATGGCTACACCTTC. Amino acids: CASSLVGDTYGYTF.

The chain employs TRBV5-1 and TRBJ1-3; D gene ambiguous. V was pared by 0 bases and J by 0 bases, with 10 bases between. The germline V gene has CDR1 SGHRS and CDR2 YFSETQ. This CDR3 is built from 16 residues. The CDR3 sequence: CASSLEGSPSGNTIYF. CDR3 DNA: TGCGCCAGCAGCTTGGAGGGCAGCCCCTCTGGAAACACCATATATTTT.

Note on this clonotype: At one end the junction does not follow the germline gene, possibly because of a read error. The chain couples TRBV7-7 to TRBJ2-3; 8 nucleotides line up with TRBD2. The CDR3 covers 14 residues. The germline CDR1 and CDR2 sequences are SSHAT and FNYEAQ (reference sequence). DNA of the CDR3: TGTGCTAGCAGCTCAGGATTCGCGGGAGGTACGCAGTATTTT. Its protein is CASSSGFAGGTQYF.

The chain employs TRBV11-2 and TRBJ2-7, with D possibly being TRBD1 (7 bases). Trimming removed 3 bases from V and 2 bases from J, with 14 bases in between. CDR1 and CDR2 from the germline V gene are SGHAT and FQNNGV. This CDR3 spans 15 amino acids. CDR3 amino acids: CASSFLEGQPYEQYF. The DNA for the CDR3 is TGTGCCAGCAGCTTCTTGGAGGGACAGCCCTACGAGCAGTACTTC.

This clonotype was seen a few times. J is TRBJ1-1 and V is TRBV28, with 8 bases matching TRBD1. Losses at the gene ends were 7 bases for V and 0 bases for J; bases not matched to a gene: 10. The CDR3 has 16 residues. Per the germline V gene, CDR1 is MDHEN and CDR2 is SYDVKM. CDR3 nucleotides: TGTGCCAGCACCCCCCGGCAGGGGGCAATGAACACTGAAGCTTTCTTT. It encodes CASTPRQGAMNTEAFF.

This clonotype was recorded many times. The V gene is TRBV29-1, the J gene TRBJ2-1, with 12 bases aligning to TRBD1. The V gene end was trimmed by 1 base and the J gene end by 3 bases; junction bases not matched to a gene: 7. The CDR3 has 17 amino acids. Per the germline V gene, CDR1 is SQVTM and CDR2 is ANQGSEA. The CDR3 nucleotides are TGCAGCGTTGAAGGGGACAGGGGGCGGTGGGACTACAATGAGCAGTTCTTC. Its protein product is CSVEGDRGRWDYNEQFF.

The chain is built from TRBV5-5 and TRBJ2-7; no definite D call. Trimming left V 1 base short and J 3 bases short, with 17 bases between. Germline V gives CDR1 SGHKS, CDR2 YYEKEE (reference sequence). CDR3 length: 16 amino acids. The CDR3 DNA reads as TGTGCCAGCAGCTTGAGCTCCGGGTGGATTAACTACGAGCAGTACTTC. Translation gives CASSLSSGWINYEQYF.

This clonotype has ten or more counts. This rearrangement joins TRBV12-3 or TRBV12-4 to TRBJ2-1; maybe TRBD2 (6 bases). The CDR3 is made up of 16 amino acids. V was trimmed by 1 base and J by 4 bases, leaving 14 bases between them. In DNA form, the CDR3 reads TGTGCCAGCAGTTTAGTTACCGGGAGTGGATACAATGAGCAGTTCTTC. This translates into CASSLVTGSGYNEQFF.

This clonotype was observed at least ten times. V gene TRBV12-3 or TRBV12-4 combines with J gene TRBJ1-2; D is undetermined. V was trimmed by 4 bases and J by 2 bases, leaving 11 bases between them. The CDR3 covers 14 residues. CDR3 in DNA: TGTGCCAGCAGTTCGGGTGGACGGAACTATGGCTACACCTTC. It is translated as CASSSGGRNYGYTF.

In this sample, this clonotype turned up many times. V is TRBV7-9 and J is TRBJ2-1; 16 bases are shared with TRBD2. With 5 bases clipped from V and 0 bases from J, the junction kept 7 bases outside the gene matches. The CDR3 contains 19 residues. Germline V gives CDR1 SEHNR, CDR2 FQNEAQ (reference sequence). The CDR3 DNA follows: TGTGCCAGCAGCGGGGGACTAGCGGGAGGGCCGGGCTCCTACAATGAGCAGTTCTTC. It encodes CASSGGLAGGPGSYNEQFF.

This clonotype was found a few times. The chain employs TRBV11-2 and TRBJ2-5; possibly TRBD1 for D (6 bases). Germline V CDR1 and CDR2: SGHAT, FQNNGV. The CDR3 extends over 22 amino acids. Deletions cut 0 bases from V and 7 bases from J, with 36 bases between. DNA for the CDR3: TGTGCCAGCAGCTTAGAGGTGGGGCCCGTTAGGGGGAACCCGCTGAGATGGTGGACCCAGTACTTC. Amino acid sequence: CASSLEVGPVRGNPLRWWTQYF.

This clonotype came up many times. V usage is TRBV24-1 and J usage is TRBJ2-7; D gene ambiguous. Trimming stripped 7 bases from V and 1 base from J, with 19 bases between. The CDR3 sequence is 16 residues long. From germline, CDR1 is KGHDR and CDR2 SFDVKD. CDR3 region: CATSGDWASSSYEQYF. The CDR3 DNA follows: TGTGCCACCAGCGGCGATTGGGCCAGCTCATCCTACGAGCAGTACTTC.

In this sample, this clonotype turned up many times. The chain is built from TRBV12-3 or TRBV12-4 and TRBJ2-2, with TRBD1 matching over 10 bases. This CDR3 spans 15 amino acids. Losses at the gene ends were 5 bases for V and 4 bases for J; bases not matched to a gene: 4. The CDR3 DNA sequence: TGTGCCAGCAGTCCCCGGACAGGGGGCACCGGGGAGCTGTTTTTT. Protein product: CASSPRTGGTGELFF.

In its sample, this clonotype was seen many times. The rearrangement uses TRBV4-1 and TRBJ2-1, with TRBD2 as a possible D gene (6 bases). Germline V lookup: CDR1 MGHRA, CDR2 YSYEKL. V lost 4 bases and J 3 bases, leaving 10 bases between the germline ends. The CDR3 consists of 14 residues. CDR3 in DNA: TGCGCCAGCAGCCGAAACGGGGGCTACAATGAGCAGTTCTTC. This sequence encodes CASSRNGGYNEQFF.

This clonotype was found a few times. The gene calls are TRBV6-1 and TRBJ2-2, with 11 bases matching TRBD2. V was clipped by 6 bases and J by 1 base; unmatched bases: 7. Germline V CDR1 and CDR2: MNHNS, SASEGT. This CDR3 has 17 residues. The CDR3 spells CASSVSGGGLNTGELFF. In nucleotides, the CDR3 is TGTGCCAGCAGCGTTAGCGGGGGGGGATTGAACACCGGGGAGCTGTTTTTT.

This clonotype was detected a few times. The chain combines TRBV20-1 with TRBJ2-3; 7 positions agree with TRBD2. The length of the CDR3 is 15 residues. V lost 3 bases, J lost 3 bases, and 9 bases stayed unmatched. Germline V gene data show CDR1 as DFQATT and CDR2 as SNEGSKA (reference sequence). The CDR3 region is CSASRGRAGTDTQYF. CDR3 sequence (DNA): TGCAGTGCTAGTCGGGGGAGGGCCGGGACAGATACGCAGTATTTT.

This clonotype was counted a few times. The CDR3 coding sequence is TGTGCCAGCTCACCATTGAGGAACACTGAAGCTTTCTTT. This codes for CASSPLRNTEAFF. The chain couples TRBV18 to TRBJ1-1; D is unclear. This CDR3 is 13 amino acids long. The V gene lost 2 bases and the J gene lost 1 base, with 5 bases spanning the gap. Germline assignment: CDR1 KGHSH and CDR2 LQKENI.

V usage is TRBV30 and J usage is TRBJ2-7; 12 positions agree with TRBD2. Germline assignment: CDR1 GTSNPN and CDR2 SVGIG (reference sequence). The CDR3 is 14 residues long. With 0 bases clipped from V and 6 bases from J, the junction kept 3 bases outside the gene matches. This chain's CDR3 is CAWSVRLAGAEQYF. DNA of the CDR3: TGTGCCTGGAGTGTACGACTAGCGGGAGCCGAGCAGTACTTC.

This clonotype was seen at least ten times. This rearrangement joins TRBV3-1 to TRBJ2-3; 8 bases fit TRBD2. The CDR3 extends over 16 amino acids. Germline CDR1 and CDR2: LGHDT and YNNKEL (reference sequence). The J segment lost 5 bases and the V segment lost 4 bases, leaving 11 bases of the junction unmatched. CDR3 sequence: CASSPQLGLEGDTQYF. The CDR3 DNA reads TGTGCCAGCAGCCCGCAACTGGGACTAGAAGGAGATACGCAGTATTTT.

This chain uses TRBV7-2 with TRBJ1-5; D gene uncertain. The CDR3 has 15 amino acids. Germline assignment: CDR1 SGHTA and CDR2 FQGNSA. Between the trimmed V and J ends, which lost 1 base and 9 bases, there was a span of 16 bases. CDR3 sequence reads: CASSLVGQVQWPQHF. For the CDR3, the DNA is TGTGCCAGCAGCTTAGTTGGGCAGGTCCAATGGCCCCAGCATTTT.

This clonotype was picked up a small number of times. The chain links TRBV20-1 to TRBJ2-3; 11 nucleotides agree with TRBD2. The germline CDR1 and CDR2 sequences are DFQATT and SNEGSKA (reference sequence). The CDR3 spans 15 residues. The trim removed 8 bases at V and 2 bases at J, leaving 9 bases unmatched. As DNA, the CDR3 is TGCAGTTGTTTCGGACTAGCGGGCCTCACAGATACGCAGTATTTT. This gives the protein CSCFGLAGLTDTQYF.

This clonotype was detected a few times. The chain recombines TRBV20-1 with TRBJ2-4; possible D gene TRBD2, 6 bases. The germline CDR1 and CDR2 sequences are DFQATT and SNEGSKA (reference sequence). The CDR3 runs 15 residues. CDR3 DNA: TGCAGAAACCGGGACTGCTCCTTAGCCAAAAACATTCAGTACTTC. This codes for CRNRDCSLAKNIQYF.

This clonotype was seen a few times. The chain joins TRBV27 to TRBJ2-1, with 9 positions matching TRBD2. This CDR3 has 16 residues. V dropped 3 bases and J dropped 2; count of bases not matched to a gene: 5. Germline V gives CDR1 MNHEY, CDR2 SMNVEV (reference sequence). CDR3 in DNA: TGTGCCAGCAGTTTGAGTCGCGGGAGGGCCTACAATGAGCAGTTCTTC. Its translation: CASSLSRGRAYNEQFF.

The CDR3 loop reads CAISETRTTGYSSYNEQFF. The CDR3 coding sequence is TGTGCCATCAGTGAAACGCGGACCACAGGCTACAGCTCCTACAATGAGCAGTTCTTC. V usage is TRBV10-3 and J usage is TRBJ2-1, with a possible D match to TRBD1 (5 bases). Germline V gene lookup returns CDR1 ENHRY and CDR2 SYGVKD. The CDR3 is 19 residues long. V shed 3 bases and J shed 0 bases, with 21 bases lying between them.